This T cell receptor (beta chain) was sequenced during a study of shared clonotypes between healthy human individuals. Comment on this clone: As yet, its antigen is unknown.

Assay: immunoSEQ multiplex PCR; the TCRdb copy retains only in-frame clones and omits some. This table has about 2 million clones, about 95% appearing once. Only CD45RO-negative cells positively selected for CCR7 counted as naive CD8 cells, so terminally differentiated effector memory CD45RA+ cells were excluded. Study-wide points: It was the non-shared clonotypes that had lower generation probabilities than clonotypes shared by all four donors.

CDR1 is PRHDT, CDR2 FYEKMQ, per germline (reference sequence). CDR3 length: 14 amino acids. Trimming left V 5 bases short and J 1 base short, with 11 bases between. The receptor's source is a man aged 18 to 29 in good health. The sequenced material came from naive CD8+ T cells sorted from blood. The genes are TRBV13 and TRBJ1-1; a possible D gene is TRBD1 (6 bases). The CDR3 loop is CASSQEQGNTEAFF. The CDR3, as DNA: TGTGCCAGCAGCCAAGAACAGGGGAACACTGAAGCTTTCTTT.